This T cell receptor (beta chain) was documented in a study of shared clonotypes between healthy human individuals. Study in general: The people who gave samples were a couple of women and three men aged 18 to 49.

Profiling relied on immunoSEQ multiplex PCR, and the TCRdb table lists in-frame clones only, not all of them. The table has about 2.3 million clones, just over 90% seen once; the top ten hold 0.35% to 0.5%. The germline CDR1 and CDR2 sequences are SEHNR and FQNEAQ (reference sequence). Trimming pared 5 bases from V and 7 bases from J, leaving 24 bases between. The CDR3 covers 17 residues. This TCR derives from a man in his late teens or twenties in good health. Some clones in this sample may be carry-over from other donors' samples. This sequence joins TRBV7-9 and TRBJ2-1, with TRBD2 as a possible D gene (6 bases). Sequencing was performed on naive CD4+ T cells from PBMCs. The subset here: CD45RA+ positively selected. In DNA form, the CDR3 reads TGTGCCAGCAGCAGATCCCCCGACGGAGGGATTGGTAATGAGCAGTTCTTC. This sequence encodes CASSRSPDGGIGNEQFF.